The 4 T cell receptor beta chains below were found in one sample sequenced in a study of read filtering for tumor transcriptome and immune sequencing. From roughly 0.4 ug of RNA, a library with molecular barcoded alpha/delta and beta/gamma adaptors was made. TCRdb reprocessed the reads via MiXCR and lists one record per CDR3 protein. Among 40,000 to 50,000 distinct CDR3 sequences listed, about an eighth were seen once. Specimen: a population of CD138-negative cells sorted from bone marrow. These receptor sequences come from a donor at least 40 years old with multiple myeloma.

This clonotype was seen ten or more times. The V call is TRBV19, the J call TRBJ2-1; 11 bases agree with TRBD2. The ends lost 2 bases at V and 2 bases at J; junction bases unmatched: 5. Per the germline V gene, CDR1 is LNHDA and CDR2 is SQIVND (reference sequence). The CDR3 covers 17 residues. CDR3 nucleotide sequence: TGTGCCAGTAGTATAAACTTACTAGCGGGGGCCTACAATGAGCAGTTCTTC. Translated, it gives CASSINLLAGAYNEQFF.

This clonotype has a count of ten or more. The junction and the germline gene differ at one end; a read error may be behind it. This sequence joins TRBV5-6 and TRBJ2-7; no definite D call. Germline assignment: CDR1 SGHDT and CDR2 YYEEEE. The CDR3 covers 15 residues. Written as DNA, the CDR3 is TGTGCCAGCAGCTTCGATCGGACCGTCTCCCACGAGCAGTACTTC. This sequence encodes CASSFDRTVSHEQYF.

This clonotype was picked up many times. The chain links TRBV29-1 to TRBJ2-3; TRBD2 matches at 8 bases. J was trimmed by 4 bases and V by 0 bases; bases with no gene match: 6. The CDR3 is 15 residues long. Germline loops: CDR1 SQVTM, CDR2 ANQGSEA. The CDR3 reads CSVEDRSGSPDTQYF. The CDR3 nucleotides are TGCAGCGTTGAAGATCGGAGCGGGAGTCCAGATACGCAGTATTTT.

This clonotype was observed a handful of times. A far larger clone is a single base away, which makes a read error likely. The conserved phenylalanine or tryptophan is not found at the CDR3 terminus, so this likely reflects a read error. The V and J genes are TRBV5-6 and TRBJ2-5, with 12 bases aligning to TRBD2. Germline-derived CDR1 and CDR2 are SGHDT and YYEEEE. The CDR3 spans 22 residues. J lost 1 base, V lost 4 bases, and 23 bases had no gene match. The CDR3 region is CASSLLSALGLAGDNFQETQYL. In DNA form, the CDR3 reads TGTGCCAGCAGCCTACTCTCCGCTTTGGGACTAGCGGGTGATAATTTCCAAGAGACCCAGTACCTC.